These 27 T cell receptor beta chains came from one sample sequenced in a study of human T cells and chemical hapten exposure. MiXCR was run by TCRdb on the RACE reads, yielding one entry per CDR3 protein. The sample lists under 110,000 distinct CDR3 sequences; less than 15% were seen once. As to time point: pre-sensitization, week 0. Treatment denoted: therapeutic diphenylcyclopropenone sensitization with weekly scalp DPC. The specimen was whole blood, collected in connection with sensitization to the hapten diphenylcyclopropenone (DPC). These receptors were taken from a woman aged 45-65 years with alopecia areata. Some clones in this sample may be carry-over from other donors' samples.

V is TRBV11-2 and J is TRBJ1-1, with 9 bases matching TRBD1. Germline V gene lookup returns CDR1 SGHAT and CDR2 FQNNGV. The J segment lost 5 bases and the V segment lost 6 bases, leaving 7 bases of the junction unmatched. The CDR3 contains 14 residues. Here the CDR3 reads CASSAADRGTEAFF. The CDR3 DNA sequence: TGTGCCAGCAGTGCCGCGGACAGGGGTACTGAAGCTTTCTTT.

There are a few counts of this clonotype. The chain combines TRBV15 with TRBJ1-1; unclear D gene. V lost 0 bases and J 3 bases, leaving 8 bases between the germline ends. This CDR3 spans 14 amino acids. Germline V gene data show CDR1 as LNHNV and CDR2 as YYDKDF (reference sequence). CDR3 residues: CATSRDVGDTEAFF. DNA for the CDR3: TGTGCCACCAGCAGAGATGTCGGGGACACTGAAGCTTTCTTT.

CDR3 nucleotides: TGTGCCAGCAGTCACGTGAGGGACGAGCAGTACTTC. It yields the protein CASSHVRDEQYF. The V call is TRBV6-6, the J call TRBJ2-7, with D perhaps matching TRBD2 (5 bases). The CDR3 is made up of 12 amino acids. Germline CDR1 is MNHNY and CDR2 is SVGAGI (reference sequence). V lost 5 bases and J lost 5, with 10 bases in between.

The CDR3 reads CASRRYTEAFF. CDR3 sequence (DNA): TGTGCCAGCAGGCGTTACACTGAAGCTTTCTTT. V gene TRBV28 combines with J gene TRBJ1-1; D is unclear. Germline-derived CDR1 and CDR2 are MDHEN and SYDVKM. V was shortened by 6 bases and J by 3 bases, with 5 bases between the two germline ends. The CDR3 has 11 residues.

The rearrangement uses TRBV7-6 and TRBJ1-2; D possibly corresponds to TRBD1 (5 bases). Germline-derived CDR1 and CDR2 are SGHVS and FNYEAQ. The CDR3 is 12 amino acids. V was shortened by 5 bases and J by 10 bases, with 14 bases between the two germline ends. The CDR3 DNA sequence: TGTGCCAGCAGCCCTGGACACTCGATCTACACCTTC. It translates to CASSPGHSIYTF.

Many counts were recorded for this clonotype. Here the CDR3 DNA reads TGTGCCATCAGTGAGTCGCGTAGGTGGGGAGCCGGGGAGCTGTTTTTT. Its protein product is CAISESRRWGAGELFF. The chain uses TRBV10-3 and TRBJ2-2; possibly TRBD2 for D (5 bases). Trimming stripped 0 bases from V and 6 bases from J, with 14 bases between. CDR1 is ENHRY, CDR2 SYGVKD, per germline. This CDR3 is 16 amino acids long.

This clonotype was seen a handful of times. For the CDR3, the DNA is TGTGCCAGTAGGGAGGGGCCGGACGCCAAAAACATTCAGTACTTC. Amino acids: CASREGPDAKNIQYF. This chain connects TRBV19 to TRBJ2-4, with D tentatively TRBD2 (6 bases). Per the germline V gene, CDR1 is LNHDA and CDR2 is SQIVND (reference sequence). The CDR3 consists of 15 residues. The V end lost 6 bases, the J end lost 1 base, and 13 bases lay between the germline ends.

The J gene is TRBJ1-4, the V gene TRBV5-6; no definite D call. There are 13 residues in the CDR3. The V and J ends lost 9 bases and 6 bases respectively, with 15 bases between them. Germline V gives CDR1 SGHDT, CDR2 YYEEEE. CDR3 DNA: TGTGCCACATCGAGAGGGATCGATGAAAAACTGTTTTTT. Its protein is CATSRGIDEKLFF.

A word on this clonotype: A read error may produce the germline difference seen at one junction end. The V call is TRBV6-5, the J call TRBJ1-6; D possibly corresponds to TRBD1 (5 bases). Germline CDR1 and CDR2: MNHEY and SVGAGI. The CDR3 extends over 17 amino acids. CDR3 amino acids: CVSSYSADSSYNSPLHF. For the CDR3, the DNA is TGTGTCAGCAGTTACTCGGCAGACAGCTCCTATAATTCACCCCTCCACTTT.

This clonotype was observed a handful of times. V and J are TRBV20-1 and TRBJ1-1; 9 bases are shared with TRBD1. The CDR3 length is 12 residues. CDR1 is DFQATT, CDR2 SNEGSKA, per germline (reference sequence). As DNA, the CDR3 is TGCAGCAATCACCGGGACAGGGCTGAAGCTTTCTTT. It is translated as CSNHRDRAEAFF.

This clonotype was recorded at least ten times. This sequence joins TRBV7-9 and TRBJ2-5; weak D call: TRBD2 (6 bases). Germline values: CDR1 SEHNR, CDR2 FQNEAQ (reference sequence). The V end was cut by 7 bases, the J end by 4 bases, with 19 bases between. This CDR3 is built from 15 residues. Here the CDR3 DNA reads TGTGCCAGCACCCACACGGCGCGGACTACAGAGACCCAGTACTTC. Translating gives CASTHTARTTETQYF.

The gene calls are TRBV20-1 and TRBJ1-1; D perhaps matches TRBD1 (5 bases). Germline V lookup: CDR1 DFQATT, CDR2 SNEGSKA (reference sequence). V was cut by 0 bases and J by 1 base, with 12 bases left in between. This CDR3 has 15 amino acids. CDR3 region: CSAREIGGTNTEAFF. In nucleotides, the CDR3 is TGCAGTGCTAGAGAGATAGGAGGGACGAACACTGAAGCTTTCTTT.

The chain couples TRBV28 to TRBJ2-7, with 9 nucleotides matching TRBD1. The ends lost 3 bases at V and 0 bases at J; junction bases unmatched: 15. CDR1 is MDHEN and CDR2 is SYDVKM in the germline V gene. CDR3 length: 19 residues. CDR3 loop: CASSFIIAWGQGLSYEQYF. CDR3 nucleotide sequence: TGTGCCAGCAGTTTTATTATTGCTTGGGGACAGGGCCTCTCCTACGAGCAGTACTTC.

CDR3 in amino acids: CSARDPSKSRADTQYF. CDR3 coding DNA: TGCAGTGCTAGAGATCCCTCTAAGTCTCGAGCAGATACGCAGTATTTT. The chain combines TRBV20-1 with TRBJ2-3, with unresolved D. Looked up from germline, CDR1 is DFQATT and CDR2 is SNEGSKA (reference sequence). V lost 0 bases, J lost 4 bases, and 17 bases lay in between. CDR3 length equals 16 residues.

The rearrangement joins TRBV7-2 to TRBJ1-5, with 10 bases aligning to TRBD1. The CDR3 is 16 amino acids. The germline V gene has CDR1 SGHTA and CDR2 FQGNSA. V shed 6 bases, J shed 2 bases, and the junction held 7 bases outside the gene matches. CDR3 bases: TGTGCCAGCAGTTTAATGGGGACAGGGGGCAATCAGCCCCAGCATTTT. Its translation: CASSLMGTGGNQPQHF.

This CDR3 is CASSLGGWQYF. In nucleotides, the CDR3 is TGTGCCAGCAGTCTAGGTGGGTGGCAGTACTTC. The chain uses TRBV28 and TRBJ2-7; no firm D call. This CDR3 is 11 amino acids long. Between the trimmed V and J ends, which lost 5 bases and 9 bases, there was a span of 11 bases. Germline assignment: CDR1 MDHEN and CDR2 SYDVKM.

The chain couples TRBV3-1 to TRBJ1-1; D is possibly TRBD1 (5 bases). Deletions cut 6 bases from V and 10 bases from J, with 12 bases between. CDR3 length: 11 amino acids. Germline values: CDR1 LGHDT, CDR2 YNNKEL (reference sequence). The CDR3 loop is CASRHGAGAFF. The CDR3 nucleotides are TGTGCCAGCAGACACGGGGCTGGAGCTTTCTTT.

The chain employs TRBV29-1 and TRBJ2-1; the D gene is possibly TRBD2 (6 bases). The V gene's germline CDR1 is SQVTM and CDR2 ANQGSEA. The CDR3 is made up of 14 amino acids. The germline V and J ends were trimmed by 4 bases and 6 bases, with 16 bases remaining between them. CDR3 DNA sequence: TGCAGCGTTGGTTCCGGGGGTAATTTCAATGAGCAGTTCTTC. Translated: CSVGSGGNFNEQFF.

This chain joins TRBV11-1 and TRBJ2-1; TRBD2 matches 11 bases. The V and J ends lost 7 bases and 3 bases, in that order; junction bases with no gene match: 14. CDR1 is SGHAT, CDR2 FQDESV, per germline (reference sequence). This CDR3 has 18 residues. The CDR3 bases are TGTGCCAGCACCCGCGGGCTAGCGGGAGGCCTGATCTACAATGAGCAGTTCTTC. This encodes CASTRGLAGGLIYNEQFF. The full variable domain, with the rest looked up from reference TRBV11-1 and TRBJ2-1, is EAEVAQSPRYKITEKSQAVAFWCDPISGHATLYWYRQILGQGPELLVQFQDESVVDDSQLPKDRFSAERLKGVDSTLKIQPAELGDSAMYLCASTRGLAGGLIYNEQFFGPGTRLTVL.

Points on this clonotype: One end of the junction fails to match germline, which may point to a read error. The V gene is TRBV4-2, the J gene TRBJ1-1; D gene ambiguous. CDR3 size: 13 residues. Germline loops: CDR1 LGHNA, CDR2 YNFKEQ. CDR3 region: CVSSQQTNTEAFF. The CDR3 coding sequence is TGTGTCAGCAGCCAACAGACTAACACTGAAGCTTTCTTT.

This clonotype was counted a few times. This chain connects TRBV28 to TRBJ2-7, with TRBD2 identical over 13 bases. The CDR3 spans 16 residues. CDR1 and CDR2 (germline): MDHEN, SYDVKM. Trimming cost V 5 bases and J 5 bases; bases outside gene matches: 9. The CDR3 sequence: CASSSWTSGSGNEQYF. The CDR3 nucleotides are TGTGCCAGCAGTAGCTGGACTAGCGGGAGCGGTAACGAGCAGTACTTC.

This chain joins TRBV3-1 and TRBJ2-2, with D unresolved. Between the trimmed V and J ends, which lost 1 base and 5 bases, there was a span of 8 bases. CDR1 and CDR2 (germline): LGHDT, YNNKEL (reference sequence). This CDR3 is built from 14 residues. CDR3 in DNA: TGTGCCAGCAGCCAAGCTTTTTTAACCGGGGAGCTGTTTTTT. Translated: CASSQAFLTGELFF.

This clonotype has a handful of counts. The V and J genes are TRBV6-2 or TRBV6-3 and TRBJ2-7; no clear D gene. Germline V lookup: CDR1 MNHEY, CDR2 SVGEGT. The CDR3 runs to 15 residues. The germline V and J ends were trimmed by 5 bases and 0 bases, with 14 bases remaining between them. CDR3 residues: CASSPAGSPSYEQYF. The CDR3 bases are TGTGCCAGCAGTCCCGCCGGGTCCCCCTCCTACGAGCAGTACTTC.

There are a few counts of this clonotype. This chain links TRBV12-3 or TRBV12-4 with TRBJ2-5, with 8 positions matching TRBD2. The CDR3 is made up of 16 amino acids. V dropped 4 bases and J dropped 4; count of bases not matched to a gene: 11. The CDR3 nucleotides are TGTGCCAGCAGTTCGGGGGGGAGGTTGAAGAGAGAGACCCAGTACTTC. Translation gives CASSSGGRLKRETQYF.

This chain uses TRBV5-1 with TRBJ2-3; tentatively, D is TRBD1 (6 bases). Per germline, CDR1 SGHRS and CDR2 YFSETQ. V lost 4 bases to trimming and J lost 6 bases, with 12 bases between them. The CDR3 sequence is 13 residues long. The CDR3: CASSRLDSDTQYF. The DNA for the CDR3 is TGCGCCAGCAGCAGATTGGACAGTGATACGCAGTATTTT.

The chain has TRBV29-1 and TRBJ2-2, with 7 bases lining up with TRBD2. V gave up 7 bases and J gave up 5 bases; unmatched junction bases: 10. Germline V gene data show CDR1 as SQVTM and CDR2 as ANQGSEA. This CDR3 has 14 residues. Here the CDR3 reads CSGESGEGTGELFF. The CDR3 nucleotides are TGCAGCGGAGAAAGCGGGGAGGGAACCGGGGAGCTGTTTTTT.

This sequence joins TRBV5-1 and TRBJ2-1; 9 nucleotides match TRBD2. The trim removed 7 bases at V and 6 bases at J, leaving 8 bases unmatched. The V gene's germline CDR1 is SGHRS and CDR2 YFSETQ. This CDR3 comprises 14 residues. The DNA for the CDR3 is TGCGCCAGCCGACGACTAGCGGCCTCCAATGAGCAGTTCTTC. Amino acid sequence: CASRRLAASNEQFF.